Listed below are T cell receptor beta chains from one sample, sequenced in a study of OX40 agonist ivuxolimab in advanced cancers. Data came from immunoSEQ multiplex PCR; TCRdb stores just in-frame clones and leaves some out. The top ten clones hold 4.5% to 5.5% of a sample with over 80,000 clones, about 89% of them seen once. This sample comprised CD4+ or CD8+ T cells sorted from blood, obtained in a trial of the OX40 agonist ivuxolimab. The receptors come from an adult with an advanced solid tumor such as melanoma, head and neck, liver or kidney cancer. Both conserved end residues are part of each CDR3. A D gene is named only where the DNA matches it firmly. Where a row states a size, it is once, few, many or the class of an expanded clone; other rows omit it.

V,D,size,J,CDR3,DNA
TRBV18,NA,once,TRBJ2-1,CASSPDGTINEQFF,TGTGCCAGCTCACCAGATGGGACGATCAATGAGCAGTTCTTC
TRBV6-1,NA,NA,TRBJ2-7,CASSESKLGGIATYEQYF,TGTGCCAGCAGTGAATCAAAACTGGGCGGGATTGCAACTTACGAGCAGTACTTC
TRBV5-1,NA,NA,TRBJ2-3,CASSPGPSTDTQYF,TGCGCCAGCAGCCCAGGACCTAGCACAGATACGCAGTATTTT
TRBV5-4,NA,NA,TRBJ1-4,CASSLDSSNEKLFF,TGTGCCAGCAGCTTGGACAGCTCTAATGAAAAACTGTTTTTT
TRBV9,NA,NA,TRBJ1-2,CASSVLGQGHGYTF,TGTGCCAGCAGCGTATTAGGGCAGGGCCATGGCTACACCTTC
TRBV9,NA,NA,TRBJ2-1,CASRPGSGGDNEQFF,TGTGCCAGCAGACCGGGGAGCGGCGGGGACAATGAGCAGTTCTTC
TRBV20-1,NA,NA,TRBJ1-2,CSATRTGGYTF,TGCAGTGCTACCCGGACCGGCGGCTACACCTTC
TRBV7-9,NA,NA,TRBJ1-2,CASSRQGRYGYTF,TGTGCCAGCAGCCGGCAGGGGCGCTATGGCTACACCTTC
TRBV7-9,NA,NA,TRBJ1-1,CASSGLAGDTEAFF,TGTGCCAGCAGCGGTTTGGCAGGGGACACTGAAGCTTTCTTT
TRBV7-8,NA,NA,TRBJ1-2,CASSLPGTRYGYTF,TGTGCCAGCAGCTTACCCGGGACACGCTATGGCTACACCTTC
TRBV9,TRBD2,few,TRBJ2-2,CASSVGLAGHGELFF,TGTGCCAGCAGCGTAGGACTAGCGGGACACGGGGAGCTGTTTTTT
TRBV5-6,NA,NA,TRBJ1-1,CASSLSMNTEAFF,TGTGCCAGCAGCTTGTCAATGAACACTGAAGCTTTCTTT
TRBV7-2,NA,NA,TRBJ2-1,CASSLGAGSYNEQFF,TGTGCCAGCAGCTTAGGGGCAGGATCCTACAATGAGCAGTTCTTC
TRBV11-3,NA,NA,TRBJ2-2,CASSFRTNTGELFF,TGTGCCAGCAGCTTCAGGACTAACACCGGGGAGCTGTTTTTT
TRBV9,TRBD1,NA,TRBJ2-1,CASSKRTGNTYNEQFF,TGCGCCAGCAGCAAGAGGACAGGGAATACCTACAATGAGCAGTTCTTC
TRBV28,TRBD1,NA,TRBJ2-7,CASSLIPGQGISEQYF,TGTGCCAGCAGTTTAATTCCGGGACAGGGGATTTCCGAGCAGTACTTC
TRBV5-4,TRBD2,NA,TRBJ2-5,CASSPKGTSGRTGAQYF,TGTGCCAGCAGCCCAAAAGGGACTAGCGGGAGGACCGGGGCCCAGTACTTC
TRBV9,TRBD2,NA,TRBJ2-2,CASGTSWTGELFF,TGTGCCAGCGGGACTAGCTGGACCGGGGAGCTGTTTTTT
TRBV2,NA,NA,TRBJ1-2,CASTIKGGLHYGYTF,TGTGCCAGCACCATTAAAGGGGGACTGCACTATGGCTACACCTTC
TRBV6-5,NA,NA,TRBJ1-1,CASSYDNRANTEAFF,TGTGCCAGCAGTTACGACAACAGGGCTAACACTGAAGCTTTCTTT
TRBV7-9,NA,NA,TRBJ2-3,CASSLDPSFTSTDTQYF,TGTGCCAGCAGCTTGGACCCAAGCTTTACGAGCACAGATACGCAGTATTTT
TRBV7-2,TRBD2,NA,TRBJ2-2,CASSLEATSGPNTGELFF,TGTGCCAGCAGCTTAGAGGCGACTAGCGGACCGAACACCGGGGAGCTGTTTTTT
TRBV7-6,TRBD2,once,TRBJ2-2,CASSLTAGAGELFF,TGTGCCAGCAGCTTAACGGCGGGAGCCGGGGAGCTGTTTTTT
TRBV7-2,TRBD1,NA,TRBJ1-1,CASSPRQGNFGEAFF,TGTGCCAGCAGCCCTCGACAGGGGAACTTTGGTGAAGCTTTCTTT
TRBV10-3,NA,medium-sized,TRBJ1-2,CAISEDEGPDGYTF,TGTGCCATCAGTGAAGACGAGGGGCCGGATGGCTACACCTTC
TRBV29-1,TRBD1,NA,TRBJ1-5,CSVLTGVNQPQHF,TGCAGCGTTTTAACAGGGGTAAATCAGCCCCAGCATTTT
TRBV11-2,TRBD1,once,TRBJ1-4,CASSLEAFRGHEKLFF,TGTGCCAGCAGCTTAGAGGCTTTCAGGGGGCATGAAAAACTGTTTTTT
TRBV27,TRBD2,NA,TRBJ2-1,CASSLVLAGGVNEQFF,TGTGCCAGCAGTTTAGTATTAGCGGGAGGGGTAAATGAGCAGTTCTTC
TRBV18,NA,NA,TRBJ1-1,CASSSQGTDTEAFF,TGTGCCAGCTCATCTCAGGGGACGGACACTGAAGCTTTCTTT
TRBV18,TRBD2,NA,TRBJ2-1,CASSTRLAGANEQFF,TGTGCCAGCTCAACGAGGCTAGCGGGGGCCAATGAGCAGTTCTTC
TRBV28,TRBD1,NA,TRBJ2-7,CASSLPGQGNEQYF,TGTGCCAGCAGTTTGCCCGGACAGGGCAACGAGCAGTACTTC
TRBV7-3,NA,NA,TRBJ1-3,CASSLNLGSGNTIYF,TGTGCCAGCAGCTTAAATCTAGGTTCTGGAAACACCATATATTTT
TRBV14,NA,few,TRBJ1-1,CASSHGNKAFF,TGTGCCAGCAGCCACGGGAATAAAGCTTTCTTT
TRBV18,NA,NA,TRBJ1-1,CASSPGSSEAFF,TGTGCCAGCTCACCGGGGTCTTCAGAAGCTTTCTTT
TRBV19,NA,NA,TRBJ1-5,CASSTPGVGWQPQHF,TGTGCCAGTAGTACCCCGGGAGTGGGGTGGCAGCCCCAGCATTTT
TRBV19,NA,once,TRBJ1-2,CASSIGQAANYGYTF,TGTGCCAGTAGTATAGGACAGGCTGCTAACTATGGCTACACCTTC
TRBV25-1,TRBD1,NA,TRBJ1-2,CARTTGDYGYTF,TGTGCCAGAACGACAGGGGACTATGGCTACACCTTC
TRBV5-1,NA,NA,TRBJ1-1,CASSLGSNTEAFF,TGCGCCAGCAGCTTGGGCAGCAACACTGAAGCTTTCTTT
TRBV6-5,TRBD1,NA,TRBJ1-3,CASSETGGGNTIYF,TGTGCCAGCAGCGAGACAGGGGGTGGAAACACCATATATTTT